This T cell receptor (beta chain) came from a study of T cell responses to AZD1222 COVID-19 vaccine. With respect to this clone: What it recognizes is unknown.

TCRdb's table, derived via immunoSEQ multiplex PCR, lists solely in-frame clones and lacks some. The table has 150,000 or so clones, 92% seen once. Study-wide results and caveats: Spike-specific TCRs gained breadth and depth after people received two AZD1222 doses.

The sample was peripheral blood, taken 28 days after the second AZD1222 dose. This receptor was taken from an adult who received the AZD1222 COVID-19 vaccine.

CDR3 bases: TGTGCCAGCAGTTTAGCAGGGGGCCAGCAGTACTTC. It translates to CASSLAGGQQYF. The rearrangement joins TRBV12-3 or TRBV12-4 to TRBJ2-7; the match to TRBD1 covers 7 bases. With V trimmed by 0 bases and J by 8 bases, 1 base remained unmatched. The length of the CDR3 is 12 residues.